This note documents a single TCR beta chain sequence. The entry originates in a study of blood T cells in healthy people across ages. Germline V gives CDR1 DFQATT, CDR2 SNEGSKA (reference sequence). This CDR3 has 15 residues. Between the trimmed V and J ends, which lost 3 bases and 1 base, there was a span of 16 bases. Through a sample-barcoded 5' primer and a J-beta primer mix, a second PCR was run for about 7 to 12 cycles. TCRdb re-called the 5' RACE reads with MiXCR, one entry per CDR3 protein. The sample holds 1.2 million to 1.5 million distinct CDR3 sequences; approximately 59% are singletons and the top ten take over 5%.

The sample comprised blood. The sequence was obtained from a man younger than 35 in good health. This chain connects TRBV20-1 to TRBJ2-7, with D perhaps TRBD1 or TRBD2 (5 bases each). The CDR3 loop reads CSAREWGLYSYEQYF. The DNA of the CDR3 is TGCAGTGCTAGGGAGTGGGGGTTATATTCCTACGAGCAGTACTTC.